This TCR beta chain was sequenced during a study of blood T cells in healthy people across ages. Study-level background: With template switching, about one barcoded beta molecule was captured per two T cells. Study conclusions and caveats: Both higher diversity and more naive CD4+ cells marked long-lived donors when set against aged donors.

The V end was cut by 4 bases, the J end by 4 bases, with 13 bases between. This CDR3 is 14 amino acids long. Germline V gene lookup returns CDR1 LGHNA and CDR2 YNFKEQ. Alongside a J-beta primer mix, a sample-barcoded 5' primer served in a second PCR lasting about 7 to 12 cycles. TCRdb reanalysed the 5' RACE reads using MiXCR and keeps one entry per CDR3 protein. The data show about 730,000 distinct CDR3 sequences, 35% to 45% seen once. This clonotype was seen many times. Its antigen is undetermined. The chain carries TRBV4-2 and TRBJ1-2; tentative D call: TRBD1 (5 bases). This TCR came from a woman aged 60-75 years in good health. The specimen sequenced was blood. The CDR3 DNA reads TGTGCCAGCAGCCGGCCGGGACCGATCTATGGCTACACCTTC. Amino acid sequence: CASSRPGPIYGYTF.